The 30 T cell receptor beta chains below were found in one sample sequenced in a study of control samples from healthy donors and cancer patients. Data came from immunoSEQ multiplex PCR; TCRdb stores just in-frame clones and leaves some out. The sample comprises about 95,000 clones, around four fifths of which are singletons, and roughly 18% rests with the top ten. Sequenced material: blood. The receptors here all came from a man aged 30 to 45 in good health.

The rearrangement joins TRBV19 to TRBJ1-5; possibly TRBD1 for D (5 bases). Trimming removed 6 bases from V and 2 bases from J, with 14 bases in between. Germline CDR1 LNHDA, CDR2 SQIVND (reference sequence). This CDR3 is 15 amino acids long. In DNA form, the CDR3 reads TGTGCCAGTAGCATGCTTCAGGGTGGCAATCAGCCCCAGCATTTT. Its protein product is CASSMLQGGNQPQHF.

The gene calls are TRBV5-6 and TRBJ1-4; tentative D call: TRBD1 (6 bases). The germline V gene has CDR1 SGHDT and CDR2 YYEEEE. The CDR3 spans 15 residues. Trimming stripped 4 bases from V and 0 bases from J, with 10 bases between. CDR3 in amino acids: CASSRRGPTNEKLFF. CDR3 nucleotide sequence: TGTGCCAGCAGCCGCAGGGGACCAACTAATGAAAAACTGTTTTTT.

The DNA of the CDR3 is TGTGCCGGAGCCGGGGTCGTAAGGGACTTAGCGAACACCGGGGAGCTGTTTTTT. Translating it yields CAGAGVVRDLANTGELFF. The J gene is TRBJ2-2, the V gene TRBV27; tentative D call: TRBD2 (6 bases). Trimming shortened V by 11 bases and J by 0 bases, and 25 bases separated the two germline ends. Per the germline V gene, CDR1 is MNHEY and CDR2 is SMNVEV (reference sequence). The CDR3 runs 18 residues.

J is TRBJ2-3 and V is TRBV9; TRBD2 matches at 9 bases. V was clipped by 4 bases and J by 2 bases; unmatched bases: 5. CDR1 is SGDLS and CDR2 is YYNGEE in the germline V gene. The CDR3 length is 15 residues. CDR3 residues: CASSLGTSNTDTQYF. CDR3 DNA: TGTGCCAGCAGCCTTGGGACTAGCAACACAGATACGCAGTATTTT.

This sequence joins TRBV6-5 and TRBJ2-3, with D uncertain. There are 14 residues in the CDR3. Trimming stripped 5 bases from V and 1 base from J, with 10 bases between. Germline CDR1 MNHEY, CDR2 SVGAGI. DNA for the CDR3: TGTGCCAGCAGTCGGTCTTACCGCACAGATACGCAGTATTTT. Residues: CASSRSYRTDTQYF.

The V and J genes are TRBV7-2 and TRBJ2-2, with TRBD2 matching 7 bases. V was clipped by 0 bases and J by 7 bases; unmatched bases: 2. Germline CDR1 is SGHTA and CDR2 is FQGNSA. The CDR3 spans 14 residues. CDR3 coding DNA: TGTGCCAGCAGCTTAGCCGGGGGGTACGGGGAGCTGTTTTTT. It translates to CASSLAGGYGELFF.

The J gene is TRBJ1-3, the V gene TRBV5-4; tentative D call: TRBD1 (6 bases). Germline values: CDR1 SGHNT, CDR2 YYREEE (reference sequence). V was clipped by 7 bases and J by 0 bases, with 20 bases between them. The length of the CDR3 is 17 residues. The DNA of the CDR3 is TGTGCCAGCCAGGACAGCCGGGGACCTAGCTCTGGAAACACCATATATTTT. Its translation: CASQDSRGPSSGNTIYF.

V gene TRBV29-1 combines with J gene TRBJ2-2; TRBD2 matches 9 bases. Trimming removed 4 bases from V and 4 bases from J; junction bases left unmatched: 4. CDR3 length equals 14 residues. Germline V gene data show CDR1 as SQVTM and CDR2 as ANQGSEA. In DNA, the CDR3 is TGCAGCGTTGTGCGGGGGGGCCTCACCGGGGAGCTGTTTTTT. Translation gives CSVVRGGLTGELFF.

The chain employs TRBV7-2 and TRBJ2-3; D is possibly TRBD2 (6 bases). V was pared by 0 bases and J by 1 base, with 11 bases between. The CDR3 contains 16 residues. Germline V gene lookup returns CDR1 SGHTA and CDR2 FQGNSA. CDR3 amino acids: CASSLARGWGTDTQYF. CDR3 bases: TGTGCCAGCAGCTTAGCTCGGGGGTGGGGCACAGATACGCAGTATTTT.

The chain uses TRBV6-1 and TRBJ2-3; D may correspond to TRBD1 or TRBD2 (5 bases each). Trimming removed 2 bases at V and 4 bases at J, with 10 bases between. Germline CDR1 reads MNHNS; CDR2 reads SASEGT. This CDR3 has 14 residues. The CDR3 sequence is CASSERGPPDTQYF. In DNA form, the CDR3 reads TGTGCCAGCAGTGAAAGGGGACCCCCAGATACGCAGTATTTT.

This chain connects TRBV19 to TRBJ1-6; no reliable D call. The CDR3 is made up of 14 amino acids. Germline CDR1 reads LNHDA; CDR2 reads SQIVND (reference sequence). V lost 3 bases and J lost 7, with 10 bases in between. In DNA form, the CDR3 reads TGTGCCAGTAGTATCCGGGCAGGAAATTCACCCCTCCACTTT. It translates to CASSIRAGNSPLHF.

The J gene is TRBJ1-2, the V gene TRBV6-2 or TRBV6-3; perhaps TRBD1 as D (5 bases). The germline CDR1 and CDR2 sequences are MNHEY and SVGEGT. CDR3 length equals 13 residues. The V end lost 6 bases, the J end lost 4 bases, and 12 bases lay between the germline ends. In nucleotides, the CDR3 is TGTGCCAGCAGCCCCGACAGTTCCTATGGCTACACCTTC. Its translation: CASSPDSSYGYTF.

The rearrangement uses TRBV6-5 and TRBJ2-2; weak D call: TRBD1 (6 bases). Deletions cut 6 bases from V and 4 bases from J, with 12 bases between. Germline values: CDR1 MNHEY, CDR2 SVGAGI. This CDR3 region has 14 residues. The CDR3 DNA follows: TGTGCCAGCAGAAGCGACAGGTTCACCGGGGAGCTGTTTTTT. Its translation is CASRSDRFTGELFF.

This clone was counted a single time. CDR3 DNA: TGTGCCAGCAGTTTTATGTTGGCGGATACGCAGTATTTT. Translated: CASSFMLADTQYF. The chain combines TRBV12-3 or TRBV12-4 with TRBJ2-3; D gene uncertain. The V and J ends lost 3 bases and 6 bases respectively, with 10 bases between them. This CDR3 is 13 amino acids long.

V usage is TRBV27 and J usage is TRBJ2-2; 9 bases line up with TRBD1. Trimming took 5 bases from V and 2 from J; bases not matched to a gene: 6. CDR1 is MNHEY and CDR2 is SMNVEV in the germline V gene (reference sequence). This CDR3 is built from 16 residues. CDR3 nucleotides: TGTGCCAGCAGTGACTGGGACAGGGTAAACACCGGGGAGCTGTTTTTT. Translated: CASSDWDRVNTGELFF.

The chain uses TRBV5-1 and TRBJ2-6, with D possibly TRBD2 on 7 matching bases. Germline V lookup: CDR1 SGHRS, CDR2 YFSETQ. This CDR3 is 15 amino acids long. The V end was cut by 4 bases, the J end by 0 bases, with 8 bases between. The CDR3 region has the DNA TGCGCCAGCAGCAGGGGGGGCTCTGGGGCCAACGTCCTGACTTTC. Its protein is CASSRGGSGANVLTF.

This rearrangement joins TRBV19 to TRBJ2-3; D gene uncertain. The CDR3 spans 16 residues. From germline, CDR1 is LNHDA and CDR2 SQIVND (reference sequence). Trimming removed 2 bases from V and 6 bases from J, with 18 bases in between. This CDR3 is CASSILPKGQKDTQYF. As DNA, the CDR3 is TGTGCCAGTAGTATATTGCCTAAGGGCCAGAAGGATACGCAGTATTTT.

This chain uses TRBV30 with TRBJ1-2; D unresolved. Germline loops: CDR1 GTSNPN, CDR2 SVGIG (reference sequence). Trimming stripped 5 bases from V and 1 base from J, with 11 bases between. The CDR3 runs 13 residues. The CDR3 sequence: CAWSYDLNYGYTF. DNA of the CDR3: TGTGCCTGGTCGTACGACCTTAACTATGGCTACACCTTC. The whole variable domain, remainder taken from reference TRBV30 and TRBJ1-2, is SQTIHQWPATLVQPVGSPLSLECTVEGTSNPNLYWYRQAAGRGLQLLFYSVGIGQISSEVPQNLSASRPQDRQFILSSKKLLLSDSGFYLCAWSYDLNYGYTFGSGTRLTVV.

This chain uses TRBV5-1 with TRBJ2-2; D remains unclear. Germline V gene data show CDR1 as SGHRS and CDR2 as YFSETQ. Trimming removed 9 bases from V and 4 bases from J, with 13 bases in between. The CDR3 spans 13 residues. CDR3 loop: CATSLDVTGELFF. CDR3 in DNA: TGCGCCACGTCATTGGATGTCACCGGGGAGCTGTTTTTT.

The V gene is TRBV4-2, the J gene TRBJ2-3, with 9 bases lining up with TRBD2. After removal of 4 bases from V and 2 bases from J, the junction contained 7 bases not matched to a gene. The CDR3 contains 16 residues. CDR1 and CDR2 (germline): LGHNA, YNFKEQ. The CDR3 DNA reads as TGTGCCAGCAGCCTCGCCCCTAGCGGGGACACAGATACGCAGTATTTT. This sequence encodes CASSLAPSGDTDTQYF.

The chain combines TRBV6-1 with TRBJ2-3; D may be TRBD1 (6 bases). Germline loops: CDR1 MNHNS, CDR2 SASEGT. V was pared by 4 bases and J by 0 bases, with 20 bases between. This CDR3 has 18 residues. The CDR3 protein is CASSVNSAGTTSTDTQYF. CDR3 bases: TGTGCCAGCAGTGTAAACTCTGCCGGGACAACTAGCACAGATACGCAGTATTTT.

The chain employs TRBV6-5 and TRBJ2-1; tentative D call: TRBD1 (6 bases). Germline values: CDR1 MNHEY, CDR2 SVGAGI. The CDR3 has 12 residues. Trimming took off 10 bases at V and 5 bases at J, with 12 bases between the two ends. CDR3 coding DNA: TGTGCCACGCACGGACAGAACAATGAGCAGTTCTTC. It yields the protein CATHGQNNEQFF.

This clone was counted only a few times. The V and J genes are TRBV7-6 and TRBJ2-7; D is ambiguous. The length of the CDR3 is 14 residues. The V and J ends lost 1 base and 2 bases respectively, with 9 bases between them. The germline V gene encodes CDR1 SGHVS and CDR2 FNYEAQ. DNA for the CDR3: TGTGCCAGCAGCTTAGAAGCCACCACCTACGAGCAGTACTTC. Its translation: CASSLEATTYEQYF.

This rearrangement joins TRBV28 to TRBJ2-1; the D gene could be TRBD1 or TRBD2 (5 bases each). The germline V gene has CDR1 MDHEN and CDR2 SYDVKM. The CDR3 loop spans 15 amino acids. Trimming cost V 6 bases and J 8 bases, with 20 bases left between them. For the CDR3, the DNA is TGTGCCAGCAGGGATCGGAGTCCCCGGGACGATGAGCAGTTCTTC. Encoded protein: CASRDRSPRDDEQFF.

This chain links TRBV19 with TRBJ2-3; possibly TRBD2 for D (5 bases). Germline V CDR1 and CDR2: LNHDA, SQIVND (reference sequence). Trimming removed 3 bases from V and 6 bases from J, with 16 bases in between. The CDR3 extends over 15 amino acids. Written as DNA, the CDR3 is TGTGCCAGTAGTATGGGCAGTAGCGTCGTGGATACGCAGTATTTT. Translating gives CASSMGSSVVDTQYF.

This chain uses TRBV16 with TRBJ1-1; no clear D gene. V lost 3 bases to trimming and J lost 4 bases, with 6 bases between them. The CDR3 runs to 12 residues. Germline loops: CDR1 KGHSY, CDR2 FQNENV. Here the CDR3 reads CASSQGITEAFF. CDR3 nucleotides: TGTGCCAGCAGCCAGGGAATCACTGAAGCTTTCTTT.

This clone appeared once. J is TRBJ2-7 and V is TRBV5-1, with D perhaps TRBD2 (5 bases). V lost 0 bases to trimming and J lost 0 bases, with 7 bases between them. The CDR3 is 14 residues long. Germline CDR1 reads SGHRS; CDR2 reads YFSETQ. In nucleotides, the CDR3 is TGCGCCAGCAGCTTGGCGGGGAGCTCCTACGAGCAGTACTTC. This sequence encodes CASSLAGSSYEQYF.

This chain connects TRBV19 to TRBJ2-3, with D tentatively TRBD1 (6 bases). The CDR3 sequence is 16 residues long. V was pared by 5 bases and J by 5 bases, with 20 bases between. CDR1 is LNHDA and CDR2 is SQIVND in the germline V gene (reference sequence). As DNA, the CDR3 is TGTGCCAGTAGTGATATACGGCTAGCCAGGGGAGATACGCAGTATTTT. Residues: CASSDIRLARGDTQYF.

The CDR3 bases are TGTGCCAGCAGCTCGACAGCCTATAATTCACCCCTCCACTTT. Translating gives CASSSTAYNSPLHF. The rearrangement links TRBV7-8 to TRBJ1-6; D is possibly TRBD1 (5 bases). V lost 4 bases and J 2 bases, leaving 6 bases between the germline ends. CDR3 length: 14 residues. From germline, CDR1 is SGHVS and CDR2 FQNEAQ.

The rearrangement uses TRBV5-1 and TRBJ2-7, with D unresolved. This CDR3 has 14 amino acids. In germline, CDR1 is SGHRS, CDR2 YFSETQ. Trimming cost V 1 base and J 4 bases, with 12 bases left between them. CDR3 amino acids: CASSLTVVGYEQYF. CDR3 DNA: TGCGCCAGCAGCTTGACGGTGGTGGGATACGAGCAGTACTTC.